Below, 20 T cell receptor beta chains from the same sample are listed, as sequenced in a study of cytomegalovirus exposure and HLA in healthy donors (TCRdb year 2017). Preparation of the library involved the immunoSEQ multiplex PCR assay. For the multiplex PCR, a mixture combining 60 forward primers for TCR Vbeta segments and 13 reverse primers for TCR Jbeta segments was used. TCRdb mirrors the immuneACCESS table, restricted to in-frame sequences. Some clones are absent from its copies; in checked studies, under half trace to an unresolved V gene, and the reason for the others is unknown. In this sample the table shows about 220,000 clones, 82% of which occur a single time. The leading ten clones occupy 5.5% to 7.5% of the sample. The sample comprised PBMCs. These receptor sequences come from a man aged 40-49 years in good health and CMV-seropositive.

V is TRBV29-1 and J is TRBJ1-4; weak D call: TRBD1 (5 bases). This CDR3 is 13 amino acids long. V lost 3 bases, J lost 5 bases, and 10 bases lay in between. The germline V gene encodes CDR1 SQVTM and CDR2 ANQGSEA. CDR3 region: CSVETASNEKLFF. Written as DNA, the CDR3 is TGCAGCGTTGAGACAGCCTCCAATGAAAAACTGTTTTTT. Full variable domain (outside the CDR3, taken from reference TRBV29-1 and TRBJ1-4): SAVISQKPSRDICQRGTSLTIQCQVDSQVTMMFWYRQQPGQSLTLIATANQGSEATYESGFVIDKFPISRPNLTFSTLTVSNMSPEDSSIYLCSVETASNEKLFFGSGTQLSVL.

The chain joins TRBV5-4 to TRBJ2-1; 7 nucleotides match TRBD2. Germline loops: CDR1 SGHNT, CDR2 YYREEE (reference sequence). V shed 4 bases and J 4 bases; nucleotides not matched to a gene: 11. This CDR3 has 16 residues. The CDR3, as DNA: TGTGCCAGCAGCGACTCGGGGACTACACGATACAATGAGCAGTTCTTC. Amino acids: CASSDSGTTRYNEQFF.

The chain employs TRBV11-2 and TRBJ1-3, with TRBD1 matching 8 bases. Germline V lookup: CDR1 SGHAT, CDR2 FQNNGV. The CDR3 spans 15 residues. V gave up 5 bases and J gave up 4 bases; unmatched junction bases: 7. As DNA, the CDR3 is TGTGCCAGCAGCAAGCAGGGGGCGACAGGAAACACCATATATTTT. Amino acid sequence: CASSKQGATGNTIYF.

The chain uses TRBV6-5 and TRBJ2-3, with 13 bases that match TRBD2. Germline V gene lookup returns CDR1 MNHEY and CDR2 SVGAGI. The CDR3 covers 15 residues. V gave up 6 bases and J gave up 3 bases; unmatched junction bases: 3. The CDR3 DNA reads TGTGCCAGCAGGGGGACTAGCGGGGCAACAGATACGCAGTATTTT. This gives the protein CASRGTSGATDTQYF.

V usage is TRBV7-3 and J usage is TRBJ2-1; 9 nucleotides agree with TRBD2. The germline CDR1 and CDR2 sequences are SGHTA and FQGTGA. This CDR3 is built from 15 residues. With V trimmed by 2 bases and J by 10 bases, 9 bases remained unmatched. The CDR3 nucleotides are TGTGCCAGCAGCTTAGCGGGAGGGATACAATACGAGCAGTTCTTC. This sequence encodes CASSLAGGIQYEQFF. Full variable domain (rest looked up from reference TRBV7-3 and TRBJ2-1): GAGVSQTPSNKVTEKGKYVELRCDPISGHTALYWYRQSLGQGPEFLIYFQGTGAADDSGLPNDRFFAVRPEGSVSTLKIQRTERGDSAVYLCASSLAGGIQYEQFFGPGTRLTVL.

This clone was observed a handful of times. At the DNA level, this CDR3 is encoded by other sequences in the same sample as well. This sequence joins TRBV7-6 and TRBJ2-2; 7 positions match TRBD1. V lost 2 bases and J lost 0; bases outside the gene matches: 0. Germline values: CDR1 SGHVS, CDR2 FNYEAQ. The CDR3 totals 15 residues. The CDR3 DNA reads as TGTGCCAGCAGCTTACAGGGGGCGAACACCGGGGAGCTGTTTTTT. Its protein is CASSLQGANTGELFF. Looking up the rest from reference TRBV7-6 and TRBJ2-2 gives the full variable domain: GAGVSQSPRYKVTKRGQDVALRCDPISGHVSLYWYRQALGQGPEFLTYFNYEAQQDKSGLPNDRFSAERPEGSISTLTIQRTEQRDSAMYRCASSLQGANTGELFFGEGSRLTVL.

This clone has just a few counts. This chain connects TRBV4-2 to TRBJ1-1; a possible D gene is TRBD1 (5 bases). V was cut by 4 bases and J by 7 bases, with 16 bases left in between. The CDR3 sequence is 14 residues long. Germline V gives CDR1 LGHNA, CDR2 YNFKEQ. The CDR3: CASSPGVNTNEAFF. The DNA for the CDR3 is TGTGCCAGCAGCCCGGGGGTGAATACGAATGAAGCTTTCTTT.

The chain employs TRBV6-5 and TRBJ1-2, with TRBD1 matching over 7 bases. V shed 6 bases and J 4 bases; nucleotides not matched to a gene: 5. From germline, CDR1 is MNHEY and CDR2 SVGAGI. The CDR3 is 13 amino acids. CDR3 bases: TGTGCCAGCAGCCCTACAGGGGCCTATGGCTACACCTTC. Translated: CASSPTGAYGYTF.

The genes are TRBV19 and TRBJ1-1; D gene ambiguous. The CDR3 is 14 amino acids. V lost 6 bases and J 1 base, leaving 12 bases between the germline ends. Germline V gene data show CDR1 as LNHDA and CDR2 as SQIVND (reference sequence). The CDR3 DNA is TGTGCCAGTAGGAAGTACGGTTCGAACACTGAAGCTTTCTTT. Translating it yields CASRKYGSNTEAFF.

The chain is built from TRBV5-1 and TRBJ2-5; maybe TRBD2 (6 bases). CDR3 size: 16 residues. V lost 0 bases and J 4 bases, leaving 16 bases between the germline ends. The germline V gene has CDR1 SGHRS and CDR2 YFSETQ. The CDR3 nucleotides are TGCGCCAGCAGCTTGGAAGGGAGGTGGGGTTCAGAGACCCAGTACTTC. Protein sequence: CASSLEGRWGSETQYF.

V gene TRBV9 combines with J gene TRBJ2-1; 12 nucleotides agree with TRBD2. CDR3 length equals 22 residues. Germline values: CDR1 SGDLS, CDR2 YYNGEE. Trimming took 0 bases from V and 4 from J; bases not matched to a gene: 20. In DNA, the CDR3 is TGTGCCAGCAGCGTAGGAGAAGTTGGTCGACCGACTAGCGGGAGCGTATACAATGAGCAGTTCTTC. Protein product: CASSVGEVGRPTSGSVYNEQFF.

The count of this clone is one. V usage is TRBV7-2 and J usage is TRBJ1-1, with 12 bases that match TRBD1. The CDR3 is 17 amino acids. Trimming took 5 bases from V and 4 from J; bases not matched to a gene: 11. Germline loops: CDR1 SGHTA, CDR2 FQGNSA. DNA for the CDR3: TGTGCCAGCAGCGGGACAGGGGGCTATAGCTGGGGCACTGAAGCTTTCTTT. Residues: CASSGTGGYSWGTEAFF. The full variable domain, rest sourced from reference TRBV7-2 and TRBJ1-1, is GAGVSQSPSNKVTEKGKDVELRCDPISGHTALYWYRQSLGQGLEFLIYFQGNSAPDKSGLPSDRFSAERTGGSVSTLTIQRTQQEDSAVYLCASSGTGGYSWGTEAFFGQGTRLTVV.

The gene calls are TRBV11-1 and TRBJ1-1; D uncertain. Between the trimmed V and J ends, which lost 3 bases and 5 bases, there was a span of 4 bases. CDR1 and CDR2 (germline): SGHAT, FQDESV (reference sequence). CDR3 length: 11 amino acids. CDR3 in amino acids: CASSFSTEAFF. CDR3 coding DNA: TGTGCCAGCAGCTTCAGTACTGAAGCTTTCTTT.

In nucleotides, the CDR3 is TGCAGCGTTGGACTAGCGGGAGAAGGGGAGCAGTACTTC. Protein product: CSVGLAGEGEQYF. This chain connects TRBV29-1 to TRBJ2-7, with 12 bases that match TRBD2. The CDR3 has 13 amino acids. After removal of 4 bases from V and 7 bases from J, the junction contained 5 bases not matched to a gene. From germline, CDR1 is SQVTM and CDR2 ANQGSEA.

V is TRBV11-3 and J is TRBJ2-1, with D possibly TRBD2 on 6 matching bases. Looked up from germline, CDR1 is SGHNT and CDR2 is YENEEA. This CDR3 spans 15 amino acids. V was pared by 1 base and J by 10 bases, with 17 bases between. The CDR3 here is CASSLVGASVGEQFF. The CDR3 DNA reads TGTGCCAGCAGCTTAGTTGGGGCTAGCGTGGGAGAGCAGTTCTTC.

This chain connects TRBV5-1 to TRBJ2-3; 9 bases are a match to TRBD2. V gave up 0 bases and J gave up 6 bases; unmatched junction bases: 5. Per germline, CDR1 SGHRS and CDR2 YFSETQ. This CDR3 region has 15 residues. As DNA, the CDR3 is TGCGCCAGCAGCTTGGAGTTAGCGGGAGTTGATACGCAGTATTTT. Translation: CASSLELAGVDTQYF.

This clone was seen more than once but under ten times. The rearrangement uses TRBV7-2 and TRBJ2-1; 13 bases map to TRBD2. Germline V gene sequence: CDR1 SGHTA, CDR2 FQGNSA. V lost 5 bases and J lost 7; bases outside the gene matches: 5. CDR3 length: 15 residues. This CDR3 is CASSQLAGGGNEQFF. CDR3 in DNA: TGTGCCAGCAGCCAACTAGCGGGAGGGGGAAATGAGCAGTTCTTC.

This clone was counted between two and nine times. CDR3 nucleotide sequence: TGCGCCAGCAGCTTAACAACCTCTGGGGCCAACGTCCTGACTTTC. Amino acids: CASSLTTSGANVLTF. The V gene is TRBV5-1, the J gene TRBJ2-6, with unresolved D. From germline, CDR1 is SGHRS and CDR2 YFSETQ. This CDR3 spans 15 amino acids. Trimming removed 2 bases at V and 0 bases at J, with 6 bases between. Using reference TRBV5-1 and TRBJ2-6 for the parts outside the CDR3, the full variable domain is KAGVTQTPRYLIKTRGQQVTLSCSPISGHRSVSWYQQTPGQGLQFLFEYFSETQRNKGNFPGRFSGRQFSNSRSEMNVSTLELGDSALYLCASSLTTSGANVLTFGAGSRLTVL.

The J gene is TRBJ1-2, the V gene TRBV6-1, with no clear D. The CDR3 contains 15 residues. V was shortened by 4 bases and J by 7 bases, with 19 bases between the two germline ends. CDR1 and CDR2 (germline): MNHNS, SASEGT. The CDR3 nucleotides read TGTGCCAGCAGTGCCTTCCGCCGGGAGGAAGGTGGCTACACCTTC. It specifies CASSAFRREEGGYTF.

CDR3 nucleotides: TGCGCCAGCAGTCAGGGAGAGACCCAGTACTTC. Amino acids: CASSQGETQYF. The V and J genes are TRBV10-1 and TRBJ2-5; D may be TRBD1 (5 bases). The germline V gene has CDR1 WNHNN and CDR2 SYGVQD (reference sequence). The CDR3 is 11 amino acids. Trimming removed 5 bases from V and 4 bases from J, with 5 bases in between.